A single sample is the source of the 11 T cell receptor beta chains below, sequenced in a study of shared T cell receptors in the human thymus. Only in-frame clones appear in the TCRdb table, and some are missing; sequencing was by immunoSEQ multiplex PCR. The sample carries approximately 400,000 clones, just under 95% recorded once. The sample consisted of thymocytes. These receptor sequences come from a human donor.

This clone was seen only once. J is TRBJ1-5 and V is TRBV28; 9 bases agree with TRBD1. Germline V gene data show CDR1 as MDHEN and CDR2 as SYDVKM. V shed 3 bases and J 5 bases; nucleotides not matched to a gene: 8. The CDR3 is made up of 16 amino acids. In nucleotides, the CDR3 is TGTGCCAGCAGTTTGCGGACAGGGGAGGGGCATCAGCCCCAGCATTTT. This sequence encodes CASSLRTGEGHQPQHF.

V is TRBV18 and J is TRBJ2-7, with D perhaps TRBD1 or TRBD2 (5 bases each). The V gene's germline CDR1 is KGHSH and CDR2 LQKENI. Trimming stripped 2 bases from V and 3 bases from J, with 14 bases between. This CDR3 is 15 amino acids long. CDR3 protein: CASSPGPGTRYEQYF. DNA for the CDR3: TGTGCCAGCTCACCAGGACCCGGGACGCGCTACGAGCAGTACTTC.

The chain uses TRBV7-9 and TRBJ2-7, with 9 positions matching TRBD1. Germline CDR1 and CDR2: SEHNR and FQNEAQ (reference sequence). V trimming: 0 bases; J trimming: 6 bases; junction bases outside the gene matches: 0. The CDR3 has 13 amino acids. CDR3 in amino acids: CASSLAGQGEQYF. For the CDR3, the DNA is TGTGCCAGCAGCTTAGCGGGACAGGGCGAGCAGTACTTC.

The gene calls are TRBV27 and TRBJ1-5, with 10 bases matching TRBD1. Germline CDR1 is MNHEY and CDR2 is SMNVEV (reference sequence). The CDR3 length is 17 residues. J gave up 1 base and V 4 bases, and 7 bases lay outside the gene matches. The CDR3 sequence is CASSSWTGGLSNQPQHF. CDR3 nucleotides: TGTGCCAGCAGTTCCTGGACAGGGGGACTAAGCAATCAGCCCCAGCATTTT.

The J gene is TRBJ2-7, the V gene TRBV6-5; D tentatively reads TRBD1 or TRBD2 (5 bases each). This CDR3 contains 15 residues. CDR1 is MNHEY, CDR2 SVGAGI, per germline. V was cut by 4 bases and J by 0 bases, with 13 bases left in between. The CDR3 reads CASSSFGTGSYEQYF. CDR3 sequence (DNA): TGTGCCAGCAGTTCGTTTGGGACGGGCTCCTACGAGCAGTACTTC.

V usage is TRBV15 and J usage is TRBJ1-1, with D uncertain. CDR3 length: 13 amino acids. Germline CDR1 is LNHNV and CDR2 is YYDKDF (reference sequence). Deletions cut 8 bases from V and 1 base from J, with 11 bases between. The CDR3, as DNA: TGTGCCACCTTAGTAAGGAGGAACACTGAAGCTTTCTTT. Its protein is CATLVRRNTEAFF.

This clone has just one count. This sequence joins TRBV28 and TRBJ2-7, with D perhaps matching TRBD2 (5 bases). There are 13 residues in the CDR3. Trimming cost V 6 bases and J 5 bases, with 14 bases left between them. CDR1 is MDHEN and CDR2 is SYDVKM in the germline V gene. Here the CDR3 reads CASSIEGGHEQYF. In DNA form, the CDR3 reads TGTGCCAGCAGCATCGAGGGCGGCCACGAGCAGTACTTC.

J is TRBJ1-1 and V is TRBV6-5, with TRBD1 matching 8 bases. In germline, CDR1 is MNHEY, CDR2 SVGAGI. The V segment lost 2 bases and the J segment 2 bases; nucleotides outside the gene matches: 7. This CDR3 has 16 amino acids. The CDR3: CASSYPTGQGNTEAFF. CDR3 nucleotide sequence: TGTGCCAGCAGTTACCCGACCGGACAGGGCAACACTGAAGCTTTCTTT.

The rearrangement joins TRBV4-3 to TRBJ2-3; no clear D. The CDR3 sequence is 15 residues long. CDR1 is LGHNA, CDR2 YSLEER, per germline. V was pared by 0 bases and J by 7 bases, with 14 bases between. In nucleotides, the CDR3 is TGCGCCAGCAGCCAAGACCCAGCGATTGGATATACGCAGTATTTT. It translates to CASSQDPAIGYTQYF.

About this clone itself: An end of the junction does not agree with germline; a read error may underlie this. The chain recombines TRBV9 with TRBJ2-1; a possible D gene is TRBD1 (6 bases). This CDR3 region has 13 residues. CDR1 and CDR2 (germline): SGDLS, YYNGEE. Here the CDR3 reads CASSGERGWEPFF. DNA for the CDR3: TGTGCCAGCAGCGGTGAGAGGGGGTGGGAGCCGTTCTTC. Together with reference TRBV9 and TRBJ2-1, the CDR3 gives the full variable domain: DSGVTQTPKHLITATGQRVTLRCSPRSGDLSVYWYQQSLDQGLQFLIQYYNGEERAKGNILERFSAQQFPDLHSELNLSSLELGDSALYFCASSGERGWEPFFGPGTRLTVL.

V usage is TRBV7-2 and J usage is TRBJ1-1; perhaps TRBD1 as D (5 bases). V was trimmed by 5 bases and J by 10 bases, leaving 17 bases between them. The CDR3 is 13 residues long. Germline loops: CDR1 SGHTA, CDR2 FQGNSA. This CDR3 reads CASSPREGRIAFF. For the CDR3, the DNA is TGTGCCAGCAGCCCACGGGAGGGGAGGATAGCTTTCTTT.